This TCR beta chain emerged from a study of liver allograft versus peripheral blood T cells. On the study more broadly: Comparisons were made between T cell receptor repertoires found in transplanted livers and those circulating in recipients' peripheral blood.

In regard to this clonotype: A much more abundant neighbour one base away suggests this may be a read error.

CDR1 is SNHLY and CDR2 is FYNNEI in the germline V gene. The CDR3 runs to 12 residues. TCRdb analysed the reads with MiXCR anew, one entry per CDR3 protein. The repertoire holds 2,000 to 2,500 distinct CDR3 sequences, with 15% as singletons. The chain is built from TRBV2 and TRBJ1-5; TRBD1 is a possible D gene (5 bases). This sequence was found in a human patient who had a liver transplant. Some of the T cells might come from the graft donor. The CDR3 is CASSSLRQRQHF. The CDR3 DNA reads TGTGCCAGCAGTTCACTTAGACAGCGCCAGCATTTT.